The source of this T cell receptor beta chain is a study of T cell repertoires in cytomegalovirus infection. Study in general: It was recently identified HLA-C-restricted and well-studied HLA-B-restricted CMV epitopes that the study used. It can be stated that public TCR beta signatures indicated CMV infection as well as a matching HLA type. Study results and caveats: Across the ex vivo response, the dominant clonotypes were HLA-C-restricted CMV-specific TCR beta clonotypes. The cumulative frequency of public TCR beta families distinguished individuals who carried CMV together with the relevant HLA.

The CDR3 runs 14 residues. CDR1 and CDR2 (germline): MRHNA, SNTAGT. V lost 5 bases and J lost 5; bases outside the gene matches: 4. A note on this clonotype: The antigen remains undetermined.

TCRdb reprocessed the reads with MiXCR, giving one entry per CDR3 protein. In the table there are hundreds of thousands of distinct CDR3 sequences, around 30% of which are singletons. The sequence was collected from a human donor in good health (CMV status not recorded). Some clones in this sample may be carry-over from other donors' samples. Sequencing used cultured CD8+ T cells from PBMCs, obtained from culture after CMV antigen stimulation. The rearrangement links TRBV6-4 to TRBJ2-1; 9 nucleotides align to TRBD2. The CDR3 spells CASSQRGDDNEQFF. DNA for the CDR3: TGTGCCAGCAGTCAGCGGGGGGACGACAATGAGCAGTTCTTC.